These T cell receptor beta chains were read from a single sample in a study of T cell changes during pregnancy in multiple sclerosis. The method was immunoSEQ multiplex PCR; TCRdb's version includes in-frame clones alone and lacks a portion of them. The sample has about 93,000 clones; about nine tenths are singletons. The material was peripheral blood, obtained after pregnancy. These TCRs come from a female donor in good health, enrolled as a control in a pregnancy study. Each CDR3 is given with its conserved first and last residue. A D gene is named only where the DNA matches it firmly. Some rows have no size entry. The others give once, few or many, or a class for an expanded clone.

clone size	V gene	J gene	D gene	CDR3 protein	CDR3 DNA
.	TRBV19	TRBJ2-2	TRBD1	CASSFPDRGGGGELFF	TGTGCCAGTAGTTTCCCCGACAGGGGAGGAGGTGGGGAGCTGTTTTTT
once	TRBV7-9	TRBJ1-2	.	CASSLDGGFYGYTF	TGTGCCAGCAGCTTAGATGGGGGCTTCTATGGCTACACCTTC
.	TRBV7-9	TRBJ1-2	.	CASSSGTTLNYGYTF	TGTGCCAGCAGCTCCGGGACAACCCTAAACTATGGCTACACCTTC
once	TRBV21-1	TRBJ1-5	.	CASPRGVVKRPQHF	TGTGCCAGCCCCCGGGGGGTGGTGAAACGGCCCCAGCATTTT
.	TRBV25-1	TRBJ2-7	.	CASSALMTGAPYEQYF	TGTGCCAGCAGTGCCCTCATGACAGGAGCCCCCTACGAGCAGTACTTC
.	TRBV18	TRBJ1-1	TRBD1	CASSPPRQGRTEAFF	TGTGCCAGCTCACCCCCACGACAGGGAAGGACTGAAGCTTTCTTT
.	TRBV4-3	TRBJ1-1	.	CASSQDTSVTNEAFF	TGCGCCAGCAGCCAAGATACGTCAGTCACGAATGAAGCTTTCTTT
few	TRBV4-2	TRBJ1-3	.	CASSPGGNTIYF	TGTGCCAGCAGCCCAGGGGGAAACACCATATATTTT
.	TRBV7-9	TRBJ2-2	.	CASSPLLTGELFF	TGTGCCAGCAGTCCACTCCTCACCGGGGAGCTGTTTTTT
.	TRBV4-1	TRBJ2-7	.	CASSQEPGNQYEQYF	TGCGCCAGCAGCCAAGAACCAGGGAACCAGTACGAGCAGTACTTC
.	TRBV30	TRBJ1-3	.	CAWRGMGNQGGGNTIYF	TGTGCCTGGAGGGGGATGGGAAACCAGGGAGGAGGAAACACCATATATTTT
.	TRBV4-3	TRBJ2-3	TRBD2	CASSQPPGGLAGGGTDTQYF	TGCGCCAGCAGCCAACCCCCCGGGGGACTAGCGGGGGGGGGCACAGATACGCAGTATTTT
.	TRBV4-2	TRBJ1-5	.	CASSQEVGKRVGQPQHF	TGTGCCAGCAGCCAAGAAGTAGGGAAGAGGGTCGGTCAGCCCCAGCATTTT
.	TRBV7-8	TRBJ2-1	TRBD2	CASRPGLAGATFYNEQFF	TGTGCCAGCAGGCCGGGACTAGCGGGGGCGACTTTTTACAATGAGCAGTTCTTC
.	TRBV4-3	TRBJ2-2	TRBD1	CASSQDPPTGLSLTGELFF	TGCGCCAGCAGCCAAGATCCCCCGACAGGGTTGTCCCTCACCGGGGAGCTGTTTTTT
.	TRBV18	TRBJ2-5	.	CASSGPRGETQYF	TGTGCCAGCTCAGGCCCCCGGGGAGAGACCCAGTACTTC
.	TRBV7-9	TRBJ2-4	.	CASSQASGAKNIQYF	TGTGCCAGCAGCCAAGCGAGTGGGGCCAAAAACATTCAGTACTTC
.	TRBV7-6	TRBJ2-5	.	CASTASRGAGRETQYF	TGTGCCAGCACCGCGAGTCGGGGTGCGGGGCGCGAGACCCAGTACTTC
.	TRBV27	TRBJ2-3	.	CASSRAGDTQYF	TGTGCCAGCAGCCGGGCGGGAGATACGCAGTATTTT
.	TRBV18	TRBJ1-1	TRBD1	CASSPQGQVGDTEAFF	TGTGCCAGCTCACCACAGGGACAGGTTGGGGACACTGAAGCTTTCTTT
.	TRBV15	TRBJ1-2	.	CATSRGGYGYTF	TGTGCCACCAGCAGAGGAGGCTATGGCTACACCTTC
.	TRBV10-3	TRBJ2-5	.	CAISLGGPQETQYF	TGTGCCATCAGCCTAGGAGGACCCCAAGAGACCCAGTACTTC
once	TRBV6-1	TRBJ1-6	TRBD1	CATLQGGNSPLHF	TGTGCCACCCTGCAGGGGGGAAATTCACCCCTCCACTTT
once	TRBV7-9	TRBJ1-1	.	CASSLEADSEAFF	TGTGCCAGCAGCTTAGAGGCAGACTCTGAAGCTTTCTTT
.	TRBV7-9	TRBJ2-2	TRBD1	CASSSGQFTGELFF	TGTGCCAGCAGCTCGGGACAGTTCACCGGGGAGCTGTTTTTT
.	TRBV2	TRBJ2-5	TRBD1	CASERQGMVQETQYF	TGTGCCAGCGAAAGACAGGGGATGGTCCAAGAGACCCAGTACTTC
.	TRBV6-6	TRBJ1-2	.	CASSAGYSYGYTF	TGTGCCAGCAGTGCCGGTTACAGCTATGGCTACACCTTC
.	TRBV28	TRBJ2-7	.	CASSLQGGTIYEQYF	TGTGCCAGCAGTTTGCAGGGGGGTACTATTTACGAGCAGTACTTC